A selection of T cell receptor beta chains follows, all from one sample in a study of persistence of HIV-infected CD4 T cells. Some clones are missing from TCRdb's copy, which holds only in-frame ones; the method was immunoSEQ multiplex PCR. The repertoire holds over 10,000 clones, with under 70% as singletons. These receptors have no identified antigens. The specimen comprised CD4+ T cells sorted from PBMCs after roughly 19-hour stimulation, sampled from a patient who received antiretroviral therapy. The receptors were gathered from an adult man with HIV who was CMV-seropositive. Each CDR3 is given with its conserved first and last residue. The D gene is left open where the match is weak. Size tells how often a clone was seen (once, few, many) or the class of an expanded clone, and some rows leave it out.

-	-	TRBV29-1	TRBJ2-1	CSGGTSDWEQFF	TGCAGCGGAGGGACTTCCGACTGGGAGCAGTTCTTC
-	few	TRBV7-9	TRBJ2-6	CASSLGWDTVRTGANVLTF	TGTGCCAGCAGCTTAGGATGGGATACGGTGCGGACCGGGGCCAACGTCCTGACTTTC
-	-	TRBV2	TRBJ1-5	CASSEKNPQWGSNQPQHF	TGTGCCAGCAGTGAAAAGAATCCGCAATGGGGCAGCAATCAGCCCCAGCATTTT
-	-	TRBV4-2	TRBJ1-5	CASSQGGAEYQHF	TGTGCCAGCAGCCAAGGGGGAGCGGAGTACCAGCATTTT
-	-	TRBV7-9	TRBJ1-1	CASSLAGRGNTEAFF	TGTGCCAGCAGCTTAGCTGGCAGAGGGAACACTGAAGCTTTCTTT
-	-	TRBV7-2	TRBJ2-5	CASSTRGRTQYF	TGTGCCAGCAGCACCCGTGGGAGGACCCAGTACTTC
TRBD1	-	TRBV30	TRBJ1-4	CAWTSGQGYNEKLFF	TGTGCCTGGACCTCCGGACAGGGATATAATGAAAAACTGTTTTTT
TRBD2	few	TRBV27	TRBJ2-1	CASSWTSGTWQFF	TGTGCCAGCAGTTGGACTAGCGGGACCTGGCAGTTCTTC
-	-	TRBV30	TRBJ1-2	CAWRMQGTNYGYTF	TGTGCCTGGAGGATGCAGGGTACTAACTATGGCTACACCTTC
TRBD1	-	TRBV13	TRBJ2-5	CASSLGLFPGQQETQYF	TGTGCCAGCAGCTTAGGCCTGTTTCCGGGACAGCAAGAGACCCAGTACTTC
TRBD2	-	TRBV9	TRBJ2-2	CASSSWTSGRDTGELFF	TGTGCCAGCAGCTCCTGGACTAGCGGGAGGGACACCGGGGAGCTGTTTTTT
-	-	TRBV5-1	TRBJ1-6	CASSLLGPEGSPLHF	TGCGCCAGCAGCTTGTTGGGTCCTGAGGGTTCACCCCTCCACTTT
-	-	TRBV7-6	TRBJ2-3	CASSSPGWLADTQYF	TGTGCCAGCAGCTCACCTGGGTGGTTAGCAGATACGCAGTATTTT
-	few	TRBV7-8	TRBJ2-1	CASSLSRGASSYNEQFF	TGTGCCAGCAGCCTTTCCAGGGGCGCTAGCTCCTACAATGAGCAGTTCTTC
TRBD1	-	TRBV2	TRBJ1-5	CASTGAGGYHQPQHF	TGTGCCAGCACTGGCGCAGGGGGCTACCATCAGCCCCAGCATTTT
-	medium-sized	TRBV7-2	TRBJ2-7	CASSLESSSLGVDSYEQYF	TGTGCCAGCAGCTTAGAATCCAGTTCCCTCGGGGTAGACTCCTACGAGCAGTACTTC
-	-	TRBV10-3	TRBJ2-1	CASMPGLEPGNEQFF	TGTGCCAGCATGCCGGGACTCGAACCGGGCAATGAGCAGTTCTTC
TRBD2	few	TRBV19	TRBJ2-3	CASGAGGTDTQYF	TGTGCCAGTGGGGCCGGGGGGACAGATACGCAGTATTTT
-	-	TRBV28	TRBJ1-2	CASSLAGQYGYTF	TGTGCCAGCAGTTTGGCGGGGCAATATGGCTACACCTTC
-	once	TRBV3-1/TRBV3-2	TRBJ2-5	CASSPAFGETQYF	TGTGCCAGCAGCCCCGCGTTTGGGGAGACCCAGTACTTC
-	few	TRBV30	TRBJ1-4	CAWSLDGRSEKLFF	TGTGCCTGGAGCCTGGACGGTCGAAGTGAAAAACTGTTTTTT
-	-	TRBV30	TRBJ2-7	CAWSGYGNYEQYF	TGTGCCTGGAGTGGGTACGGTAACTACGAGCAGTACTTC
-	-	TRBV7-2	TRBJ1-4	CASSLGADSTATNEKLFF	TGTGCCAGCAGCTTAGGAGCTGACAGTACTGCAACTAATGAAAAACTGTTTTTT
-	-	TRBV3-1/TRBV3-2	TRBJ1-3	CASSPETRALSGNTIYF	TGTGCCAGCAGCCCAGAGACTCGGGCCTTATCTGGAAACACCATATATTTT
-	-	TRBV19	TRBJ2-1	CASSIYAPRAPTYNEQFF	TGTGCCAGTAGTATATACGCCCCTCGAGCGCCAACCTACAATGAGCAGTTCTTC
-	-	TRBV18	TRBJ2-3	CASSPVGTDTQYF	TGTGCCAGCTCACCAGTAGGCACAGATACGCAGTATTTT
TRBD1	-	TRBV27	TRBJ2-7	CASSLTGGPYEQYF	TGTGCCAGCAGTTTGACAGGGGGCCCGTACGAGCAGTACTTC
-	-	TRBV18	TRBJ2-1	CASSPIRESPNEQFF	TGTGCCAGCTCACCAATCAGGGAATCCCCCAATGAGCAGTTCTTC
-	few	TRBV2	TRBJ2-3	CASSVSGSTDTQYF	TGTGCCAGCAGTGTGAGCGGTAGCACAGATACGCAGTATTTT
-	once	TRBV27	TRBJ2-1	CASSFRTTLSNEQFF	TGTGCCAGCAGTTTCCGGACCACACTCTCCAATGAGCAGTTCTTC
TRBD2	-	TRBV11-3	TRBJ2-1	CASSPEGLVNEQFF	TGTGCCAGCAGCCCAGAGGGACTAGTAAATGAGCAGTTCTTC
-	medium-sized	TRBV29-1	TRBJ1-1	CSVLQGNTEAFF	TGCAGCGTGCTACAGGGTAACACTGAAGCTTTCTTT
-	-	TRBV29-1	TRBJ1-3	CSVEDRGGTGNTIYF	TGCAGCGTTGAAGATAGGGGAGGAACTGGAAACACCATATATTTT
-	-	TRBV5-1	TRBJ2-2	CASRQYEGAGELFF	TGCGCCAGTCGACAGTACGAAGGTGCCGGGGAGCTGTTTTTT